The rows below give T cell receptor beta chains drawn from one sample of a study of blood T cell repertoires in COVID-19. The method was immunoSEQ multiplex PCR; TCRdb's version includes in-frame clones alone and lacks a portion of them. In the table there are 190,000 or so clones, more than 70% of which are singletons. The sample taken for sequencing was PBMCs or T cells enriched from blood (not recorded which). Receptors originate from a woman in her late teens or twenties who had recovered from COVID-19. CDR3s include the opening cysteine and the closing phenylalanine or tryptophan. The D gene is left open where the match is weak. The size field is filled for only some rows; it gives once, few, many or a size class.

>once|TRBD1|TRBV3-1/TRBV3-2|TRBJ2-1
TGTGCCAGCAGCCACAGGGGGCTTGGTGCGAATGAGCAGTTCTTC
CASSHRGLGANEQFF
>-|TRBD1|TRBV27|TRBJ2-7
TGTGCCAGCAGTTTAACTAGGCAGGGGGCGAAGTACTTC
CASSLTRQGAKYF
>-|-|TRBV21-1|TRBJ1-1
TGTGCCAGCAGCAAAGCTCCCTCCTTT
CASSKAPSF
>-|-|TRBV7-9|TRBJ1-6
TGTGCCAGCAGCCCTCAGGTCCGGAAGGGGAATTCACCCCTCCACTTT
CASSPQVRKGNSPLHF
>once|-|TRBV7-3|TRBJ1-1
TGTGCCAGCAGCTTAACGGGCGTTCGGGGGGCGGACACTGAAGCTTTCTTT
CASSLTGVRGADTEAFF
>-|-|TRBV3-1/TRBV3-2|TRBJ1-2
TGTGCCAGCAGCCAAGATGGACAGAATGGGTATGGCTACACCTTC
CASSQDGQNGYGYTF
>-|TRBD2|TRBV10-2|TRBJ2-1
TGCGCCAGCAGCCCGTTAGCGGGGAGCTCCTACAATGAGCAGTTCTTC
CASSPLAGSSYNEQFF
>-|-|TRBV14|TRBJ2-4
TGTGCCAGCAGCCGTACACAGGGAACAGCCAAAAACATTCAGTACTTC
CASSRTQGTAKNIQYF
>-|-|TRBV13|TRBJ2-7
TGTGCCAGCAGCCAACTGCCTATCTCCTACGAGCAGTACTTC
CASSQLPISYEQYF
>-|-|TRBV28|TRBJ1-5
TGTGCCAGCAGTTTAGCCAGTGGGGGGGATCAGCCCCAGCATTTT
CASSLASGGDQPQHF
>-|-|TRBV5-5|TRBJ1-1
TGTGCCAGCAGCGTCGGGATTTACACTGAAGCTTTCTTT
CASSVGIYTEAFF
>-|TRBD1|TRBV5-1|TRBJ1-3
TGCGCCAGCAGCTTGGGGGACAGGGGACCTGGAAACACCATATATTTT
CASSLGDRGPGNTIYF
>-|TRBD1|TRBV28|TRBJ1-1
TGTGCCAGCAGTTCAACAGGGGCAGGTTGGACTGAAGCTTTCTTT
CASSSTGAGWTEAFF
>-|-|TRBV28|TRBJ1-5
TGTGCCAGCAGTAGAGAACAGAGCTCAAATGCTCTTTATAGCAATCAGCCCCAGCATTTT
CASSREQSSNALYSNQPQHF
>-|-|TRBV11-2|TRBJ1-1
TGTGCCAGCAGCATAAACAGGGCTGAAGCTTTCTTT
CASSINRAEAFF
>-|TRBD1|TRBV19|TRBJ1-5
TGTGCCAGTCTACAGGGGGGTCGTGGCAATCAGCCCCAGCATTTT
CASLQGGRGNQPQHF
>-|-|TRBV6-5|TRBJ2-5
TGTGCCAGCAGTTACGGGCGAGAGACCCAGTACTTC
CASSYGRETQYF
>-|-|TRBV6-5|TRBJ2-7
TGTGCCAGCAGCTACCGGGAGCAGTACTTC
CASSYREQYF
>few|-|TRBV28|TRBJ1-6
TGTGCCAGCAGTTTACAGGGCGGGAATAATTCACCCCTCCACTTT
CASSLQGGNNSPLHF
>-|-|TRBV29-1|TRBJ1-1
TGCAGCGTTATGTCAGGGCGTAACACTGAAGCTTTCTTT
CSVMSGRNTEAFF
>-|TRBD1|TRBV19|TRBJ2-5
TGTGCCAGTAGTAGGGACAGGGGGCGAGAGACCCAGTACTTC
CASSRDRGRETQYF
>-|TRBD1|TRBV28|TRBJ2-5
TGTGCCAGCAGTTTAGTCTTGATAACGACAGGGAAGTTGGAGACCCAGTACTTC
CASSLVLITTGKLETQYF
>-|TRBD2|TRBV6-1|TRBJ2-3
TGTGCCAGCAGTGAACCTGCTCTCGGGACTAGCGGGGGCACAGATACGCAGTATTTT
CASSEPALGTSGGTDTQYF
>-|-|TRBV11-2|TRBJ2-7
TGTGCCAGCAGCTTAGATCACGGGAAAGGCTACGAGCAGTACTTC
CASSLDHGKGYEQYF
>-|-|TRBV28|TRBJ2-5
TGTGCCAGCAGTTTATCAGGGTTGGGGGAGACCCAGTACTTC
CASSLSGLGETQYF
>once|-|TRBV9|TRBJ1-2
TGTGCCAGCAGCCCCGGGAGGGGCTCCCTCTATGGCTACACCTTC
CASSPGRGSLYGYTF
>-|-|TRBV19|TRBJ1-2
TGTGCCAGTAGCAGCGTTGGCAGGAGGTCGGACTATGGCTACACCTTC
CASSSVGRRSDYGYTF
>-|-|TRBV7-2|TRBJ2-1
TGTGCCAGCAGCTTAGCGGGGCCCTCCTACAATGAGCAGTTCTTC
CASSLAGPSYNEQFF
>-|TRBD1|TRBV6-5|TRBJ1-2
TGTGCCAGCAGTTCCAGCAGGGGGCTCTACTATGGCTACACCTTC
CASSSSRGLYYGYTF
>-|TRBD1|TRBV7-9|TRBJ2-7
TGTGCCAGCAGCCCCGCAGGGGGCCTTCCCTACGAGCAGTACTTC
CASSPAGGLPYEQYF
>-|-|TRBV28|TRBJ1-6
TGTGCCACCAACCCGAGCTCCTATAATTCACCCCTCCACTTT
CATNPSSYNSPLHF
>-|-|TRBV27|TRBJ1-4
TGTGCCAGCAGTCCCAAACCTCGGACAGATTATAATGAAAAACTGTTTTTT
CASSPKPRTDYNEKLFF
>-|-|TRBV6-5|TRBJ1-5
TGTGCCAGCAGTTTACTAGGGGGGGCTCAGCCCCAGCATTTT
CASSLLGGAQPQHF
>-|-|TRBV30|TRBJ2-7
TGTGCCTGGAGTCGATGGGGCCCCTACGAGCAGTACTTC
CAWSRWGPYEQYF
>-|-|TRBV7-3|TRBJ2-3
TGTGCCAGCAGTATAACAGCTTCTAGCACAGATACGCAGTATTTT
CASSITASSTDTQYF
>-|-|TRBV27|TRBJ2-1
TGTGCCAGCAGTCTTAACTCGTACAATGAGCAGTTCTTC
CASSLNSYNEQFF
>-|TRBD1|TRBV29-1|TRBJ1-2
TGCAGCGTTGATACAGGGGGCAACGGCTACACCTTC
CSVDTGGNGYTF
>once|TRBD1|TRBV28|TRBJ2-1
TGTGCCAGCAGTTTTTACGGACAGGTCAATGAGCAGTTCTTC
CASSFYGQVNEQFF
>-|-|TRBV28|TRBJ1-5
TGTGCCAGCAGTTTACCCGGGTCTCGTCAGCCCCAGCATTTT
CASSLPGSRQPQHF
>-|TRBD1|TRBV24-1|TRBJ1-1
TGTGCCACCAGTGAGACAACAGGGGGCGGTACTGAAGCTTTCTTT
CATSETTGGGTEAFF
>-|-|TRBV18|TRBJ1-2
TGTGCCAGCTCACCCGCCCCCGGGAAATACGCGAACTATGGCTACACCTTC
CASSPAPGKYANYGYTF
>-|TRBD1|TRBV15|TRBJ1-5
TGTGCCACCACCGGGACAGGGGGGCAGCCCCAGCATTTT
CATTGTGGQPQHF
>-|TRBD1|TRBV20-1|TRBJ1-1
TGCAGTGCACGGACAGGAGTAGAAGCTTTCTTT
CSARTGVEAFF
>-|TRBD1|TRBV19|TRBJ1-1
TGTGCCAGTAGTCCCACCGAACGGAGAGGGACAGGCGGCGAAGCTTTCTTT
CASSPTERRGTGGEAFF
>-|TRBD2|TRBV30|TRBJ2-3
TGTGCCTGGAGCGTCTCGGGGGGTAAAGATACGCAGTATTTT
CAWSVSGGKDTQYF
>-|-|TRBV6-5|TRBJ1-5
TGTGCCAGCCGTAGGAAGACAGATGGCAATCAGCCCCAGCATTTT
CASRRKTDGNQPQHF
>-|TRBD1|TRBV6-4|TRBJ2-3
TGTGCCAGCAGTCCCCGGGACAGGGGCACAGATACGCAGTATTTT
CASSPRDRGTDTQYF
>once|TRBD2|TRBV5-1|TRBJ2-5
TGCGCCAGCACGACGAGTATCCCCGGGGGGGAGACCCAGTACTTC
CASTTSIPGGETQYF
>-|-|TRBV6-5|TRBJ1-1
TGTGCCAGCAGTTACCAACCACAGGGTCTGGGCACTGAAGCTTTCTTT
CASSYQPQGLGTEAFF
>-|-|TRBV4-1|TRBJ1-6
TGCGCCAGCAGCCGGGCCGCGGGCTCCGCGGATTCACCCCTCCACTTT
CASSRAAGSADSPLHF
>-|-|TRBV24-1|TRBJ1-2
TGTGCCACCAGTGATTTTAGGGGTTCTAACTATGGCTACACCTTC
CATSDFRGSNYGYTF
>-|TRBD1|TRBV6-5|TRBJ2-5
TGTGCCAGCAGTTACTCGATCCGGGACAGCTCAGGGACCCAGTACTTC
CASSYSIRDSSGTQYF
>-|TRBD1|TRBV29-1|TRBJ1-3
TGCAGCGCCTCGGGACAGCGCTCTGGAAACACCATATATTTT
CSASGQRSGNTIYF
>-|-|TRBV5-4|TRBJ1-1
TGTGCCAGCAGCTTCGGGGGGGACGTGAACACTGAAGCTTTCTTT
CASSFGGDVNTEAFF
>-|TRBD2|TRBV27|TRBJ2-1
TGTGCCAGCAGTTTTTCGAGCGGGGGCGACGATGAGCAGTTCTTC
CASSFSSGGDDEQFF